These 24 T cell receptor beta chains share one sample of origin, sequenced in a study of CD8 T cells in ankylosing spondylitis. A single record per CDR3 protein comes from TCRdb applying MiXCR to the 5' RACE reads. This table holds approximately 140,000 distinct CDR3 sequences, under 55% found once. What was sequenced was synovial fluid, either unsorted or a sorted T cell fraction (not recorded which). The receptors here all came from a male donor with ankylosing spondylitis.

This clonotype was found a few times. V and J are TRBV25-1 and TRBJ2-1; possible D gene TRBD2, 5 bases. The CDR3 is 14 amino acids. Germline CDR1 reads MGHDK; CDR2 reads SYGVNS. With 4 bases removed from V and 3 bases from J, the gap between germline ends came to 10 bases. Here the CDR3 reads CASSAPGSYNEQFF. The CDR3 DNA sequence: TGTGCCAGCAGTGCTCCGGGGAGCTACAATGAGCAGTTCTTC.

The chain employs TRBV5-1 and TRBJ2-2, with D hard to call. CDR1 is SGHRS, CDR2 YFSETQ, per germline. This CDR3 contains 12 residues. V was clipped by 1 base and J by 4 bases, with 2 bases between them. This CDR3 reads CASSLSTGELFF. In nucleotides, the CDR3 is TGCGCCAGCAGCTTGAGCACCGGGGAGCTGTTTTTT.

This clonotype showed up just a few times. The J gene is TRBJ1-1, the V gene TRBV12-5; TRBD1 is a possible D gene (6 bases). V shed 5 bases and J shed 6 bases, with 19 bases lying between them. This CDR3 comprises 15 residues. CDR1 is LGHNT, CDR2 FRNRAP, per germline. The DNA of the CDR3 is TGTGCTAGTGGTATCCACAGGGAAGTAGGGGCTGAAGCTTTCTTT. As protein: CASGIHREVGAEAFF.

This sequence joins TRBV10-1 and TRBJ2-7; D call uncertain. The CDR3 spans 13 residues. CDR1 is WNHNN, CDR2 SYGVQD, per germline (reference sequence). Trimming removed 0 bases at V and 3 bases at J, with 6 bases between. The CDR3 here is CASSESMDYEQYF. CDR3 nucleotide sequence: TGCGCCAGCAGTGAGTCGATGGACTACGAGCAGTACTTC.

This clonotype was seen many times. V gene TRBV3-1 combines with J gene TRBJ1-5, with 8 bases fitting TRBD1. CDR3 size: 18 residues. In germline, CDR1 is LGHDT, CDR2 YNNKEL (reference sequence). Trimming took 0 bases from V and 0 from J; bases not matched to a gene: 7. CDR3 protein: CASSQDLADRDSNQPQHF. CDR3 DNA: TGTGCCAGCAGCCAAGATCTGGCGGACAGGGATAGCAATCAGCCCCAGCATTTT. The variable domain in full, with the rest retrieved from reference TRBV3-1 and TRBJ1-5, is DTAVSQTPKYLVTQMGNDKSIKCEQNLGHDTMYWYKQDSKKFLKIMFSYNNKELIINETVPNRFSPKSPDKAHLNLHINSLELGDSAVYFCASSQDLADRDSNQPQHFGDGTRLSIL.

The rearrangement uses TRBV4-3 and TRBJ1-2, with D perhaps TRBD1 (5 bases). The CDR3 totals 14 residues. Trimming shortened V by 5 bases and J by 6 bases, and 16 bases separated the two germline ends. Looked up from germline, CDR1 is LGHNA and CDR2 is YSLEER. The CDR3 nucleotides read TGCGCCAGCAGCTTACGGACAAGTACGGATGGCTACACCTTC. Amino acids: CASSLRTSTDGYTF.

This clonotype has ten or more counts. This chain uses TRBV12-3 or TRBV12-4 with TRBJ2-3; 9 bases line up with TRBD1. Trimming at V came to 7 bases and at J to 2 bases, leaving 7 bases not matched to a gene. There are 15 residues in the CDR3. DNA of the CDR3: TGTGCCAGCATCCTCGGACAGGGGCTCACAGATACGCAGTATTTT. Amino acid sequence: CASILGQGLTDTQYF.

The rearrangement links TRBV15 to TRBJ2-7; no clear D. This CDR3 is built from 16 residues. Per germline, CDR1 LNHNV and CDR2 YYDKDF (reference sequence). V was shortened by 3 bases and J by 5 bases, with 20 bases between the two germline ends. CDR3 coding DNA: TGTGCCACCAGCAGCTCTAAAGGATTGACGAGGAACGAGCAGTACTTC. This sequence encodes CATSSSKGLTRNEQYF.

The chain combines TRBV7-8 with TRBJ2-1; TRBD1 matches at 9 bases. Trimming cost V 4 bases and J 9 bases; bases outside gene matches: 7. The CDR3 covers 14 residues. CDR1 is SGHVS and CDR2 is FQNEAQ in the germline V gene. The CDR3 loop reads CASSWGQGHPEQFF. CDR3 in DNA: TGTGCCAGCAGCTGGGGACAGGGTCATCCTGAGCAGTTCTTC. The whole variable domain, filled in from reference TRBV7-8 and TRBJ2-1, reads GAGVSQSPRYKVAKRGQDVALRCDPISGHVSLFWYQQALGQGPEFLTYFQNEAQLDKSGLPSDRFFAERPEGSVSTLKIQRTQQEDSAVYLCASSWGQGHPEQFFGPGTRLTVL.

This clonotype has at least ten counts. This chain links TRBV5-1 with TRBJ1-4; D gene uncertain. In germline, CDR1 is SGHRS, CDR2 YFSETQ. The CDR3 spans 17 residues. Trimming left V 4 bases short and J 2 bases short, with 18 bases between. In DNA form, the CDR3 reads TGCGCCAGCAGCCCCCGGTCTGGAGGGTCGACTAATGAAAAACTGTTTTTT. This translates into CASSPRSGGSTNEKLFF.

There are a few counts of this clonotype. The chain carries TRBV29-1 and TRBJ2-1; TRBD1 matches 10 bases. The CDR3 extends over 15 amino acids. Germline V CDR1 and CDR2: SQVTM, ANQGSEA. V was clipped by 3 bases and J by 3 bases; unmatched bases: 5. CDR3 amino acids: CSVDDRGQDYNEQFF. DNA for the CDR3: TGCAGCGTTGATGACAGGGGGCAAGACTACAATGAGCAGTTCTTC.

This clonotype was detected only a few times. V gene TRBV7-9 combines with J gene TRBJ2-3; a weak D match, TRBD2 (6 bases). The V gene's germline CDR1 is SEHNR and CDR2 FQNEAQ (reference sequence). Trimming stripped 3 bases from V and 0 bases from J, with 10 bases between. This CDR3 is 15 amino acids long. This CDR3 reads CASSFGGISTDTQYF. The CDR3 DNA is TGTGCCAGCAGCTTTGGGGGGATTAGCACAGATACGCAGTATTTT.

The chain links TRBV6-2 or TRBV6-3 to TRBJ2-1; D uncertain. Germline lookup yields CDR1 MNHEY and CDR2 SVGEGT. The CDR3 has 11 amino acids. V lost 2 bases, J lost 8 bases, and 4 bases lay in between. This chain's CDR3 is CASSYGYEQFF. The CDR3 DNA follows: TGTGCCAGCAGTTACGGGTATGAGCAGTTCTTC.

CDR3 nucleotides: TGTGCCAGCAGTTCTCCCAGCTGGGCAACCACAGATACGCAGTATTTT. This sequence encodes CASSSPSWATTDTQYF. The V call is TRBV6-2 or TRBV6-3, the J call TRBJ2-3; no definite D call. CDR3 length: 16 amino acids. Germline assignment: CDR1 MNHEY and CDR2 SVGEGT. Trimming cost V 4 bases and J 2 bases, with 16 bases left between them.

The V gene is TRBV6-2 or TRBV6-3, the J gene TRBJ1-1, with a tentative D call TRBD1 (5 bases). Germline CDR1 and CDR2: MNHEY and SVGEGT. The CDR3 has 21 residues. V dropped 6 bases and J dropped 0 bases, with 32 bases sitting between them. This CDR3 is CASSPRGMTEPIVSLNTEAFF. The DNA for the CDR3 is TGTGCCAGCAGCCCAAGGGGAATGACGGAGCCGATCGTATCTCTGAACACTGAAGCTTTCTTT.

The chain links TRBV20-1 to TRBJ2-1; TRBD1 or TRBD2 may be the D gene (5 bases each). CDR1 and CDR2 from the germline V gene are DFQATT and SNEGSKA (reference sequence). This CDR3 region has 13 residues. Trimming shortened V by 6 bases and J by 5 bases, and 14 bases separated the two germline ends. CDR3 sequence: CSARESRDNEQFF. The CDR3 coding sequence is TGCAGTGCCAGGGAGTCGCGGGACAATGAGCAGTTCTTC.

The V call is TRBV20-1, the J call TRBJ2-3; D is perhaps TRBD1 (6 bases). The germline V gene has CDR1 DFQATT and CDR2 SNEGSKA (reference sequence). V lost 1 base to trimming and J lost 4 bases, with 15 bases between them. This CDR3 spans 15 amino acids. CDR3 sequence: CSARAPGDVPDTQYF. In nucleotides, the CDR3 is TGCAGTGCTAGAGCCCCAGGGGACGTTCCAGATACGCAGTATTTT.

The V gene is TRBV7-8, the J gene TRBJ2-7; 7 bases map to TRBD1. The CDR3 contains 14 residues. Germline CDR1 reads SGHVS; CDR2 reads FQNEAQ. After removal of 5 bases from V and 4 bases from J, the junction contained 8 bases not matched to a gene. The CDR3 DNA reads as TGTGCCAGCAGCACCCGGACAGGACCGTACGAGCAGTACTTC. It is translated as CASSTRTGPYEQYF.

The table lists this clonotype with many counts. The chain carries TRBV30 and TRBJ2-1, with 8 bases matching TRBD2. CDR1 is GTSNPN and CDR2 is SVGIG in the germline V gene (reference sequence). The CDR3 is 14 amino acids. J was trimmed by 4 bases and V by 7 bases; bases with no gene match: 9. The CDR3 DNA sequence: TGTGCCTCACATAGCGGGATTGGGTACAATGAGCAGTTCTTC. Translation: CASHSGIGYNEQFF.

This clonotype rates as medium-sized. The gene calls are TRBV9 and TRBJ2-1; the D gene is possibly TRBD2 (5 bases). Germline V gene lookup returns CDR1 SGDLS and CDR2 YYNGEE. Trimming cost V 4 bases and J 5 bases, with 13 bases left between them. This CDR3 comprises 14 residues. The CDR3 region is CASSLWETNNEQFF. The DNA of the CDR3 is TGTGCCAGCAGCTTGTGGGAGACTAACAATGAGCAGTTCTTC.

The chain links TRBV7-3 to TRBJ2-1; D uncertain. Trimming took off 2 bases at V and 13 bases at J, with 15 bases between the two ends. Germline V gene lookup returns CDR1 SGHTA and CDR2 FQGTGA. The CDR3 is 13 amino acids. CDR3 sequence reads: CASSLGLGNAQFF. The CDR3 nucleotides are TGTGCCAGCAGCTTAGGTTTGGGGAATGCTCAGTTCTTC. Full variable domain (remainder filled in from reference TRBV7-3 and TRBJ2-1): GAGVSQTPSNKVTEKGKYVELRCDPISGHTALYWYRQSLGQGPEFLIYFQGTGAADDSGLPNDRFFAVRPEGSVSTLKIQRTERGDSAVYLCASSLGLGNAQFFGPGTRLTVL.

This chain joins TRBV7-9 and TRBJ2-5, with 7 nucleotides matching TRBD1. The CDR3 sequence is 16 residues long. Trimming took 4 bases from V and 0 from J; bases not matched to a gene: 8. The germline V gene encodes CDR1 SEHNR and CDR2 FQNEAQ (reference sequence). CDR3 DNA: TGTGCCAGCAGCTCACACCTAGACAGGGACCAAGAGACCCAGTACTTC. This encodes CASSSHLDRDQETQYF. The full variable domain, its missing parts supplied by reference TRBV7-9 and TRBJ2-5, is DTGVSQNPRHKITKRGQNVTFRCDPISEHNRLYWYRQTLGQGPEFLTYFQNEAQLEKSRLLSDRFSAERPKGSFSTLEIQRTEQGDSAMYLCASSSHLDRDQETQYFGPGTRLLVL.

The sample holds many counts of this clonotype. V and J are TRBV4-1 and TRBJ2-7; tentative D call: TRBD2 (6 bases). Per the germline V gene, CDR1 is MGHRA and CDR2 is YSYEKL. There are 14 residues in the CDR3. V lost 1 base to trimming and J lost 4 bases, with 11 bases between them. This CDR3 is CASSQGPGRYEQYF. In DNA form, the CDR3 reads TGCGCCAGCAGCCAAGGCCCCGGGAGATACGAGCAGTACTTC.

The chain has TRBV25-1 and TRBJ2-1, with D tentatively TRBD1 or TRBD2 (6 bases each). The V and J ends lost 1 base and 0 bases respectively, with 16 bases between them. Germline-derived CDR1 and CDR2 are MGHDK and SYGVNS. CDR3 size: 18 residues. CDR3 loop: CASSEWEDRPGSYNEQFF. The CDR3 DNA reads TGTGCCAGCAGTGAATGGGAGGACAGACCAGGCTCCTACAATGAGCAGTTCTTC.